This T cell receptor beta chain was captured in a study of OX40 agonist ivuxolimab in advanced cancers. For the study at large: With a range of 23 to 79, age averaged approximately 64 years, and about 80% were male. Study conclusions and caveats: Among some nonresponders, normalized T-cell clonal expansion was also low.

Here immunoSEQ multiplex PCR was the method, and the copy in TCRdb shows in-frame clones only, minus some. The sample consists of 78,000 or so clones, under 95% of them appearing once. The CDR3 runs to 15 residues. Trimming cost V 0 bases and J 4 bases, with 13 bases left between them. Looked up from germline, CDR1 is SGDLS and CDR2 is YYNGEE. Regarding this clone: What it recognizes is unknown.

Baseline was the first blood sampling point, followed by cycle 4 day 1 and cycle 7 day 1. The clonotype was recovered from an adult with an advanced solid tumor such as melanoma, head and neck, liver or kidney cancer. The specimen was CD4+ or CD8+ T cells sorted from blood, collected in a trial of the OX40 agonist ivuxolimab. The V gene is TRBV9, the J gene TRBJ1-2; weak D call: TRBD1 (6 bases). CDR3 DNA sequence: TGTGCCAGCAGCGTAGGGGGGGCTTCTACCTATGGCTACACCTTC. Translating gives CASSVGGASTYGYTF.